One sample yielded the 16 T cell receptor beta chains listed below, sequenced in a study of shared clonotypes between healthy human individuals. Generated by immunoSEQ multiplex PCR, the TCRdb table keeps only in-frame clones and is missing some. The top ten clones hold roughly 12% of a sample with roughly 490,000 clones, around 80% of them seen once. Sequencing input: PBMCs. Source of these receptors: a woman in her thirties or forties in good health. Some clones in this sample may be carry-over from other donors' samples.

This chain connects TRBV19 to TRBJ2-1; 10 nucleotides agree with TRBD2. Germline lookup yields CDR1 LNHDA and CDR2 SQIVND (reference sequence). The junction had 4 bases not matched to a gene; V was cut back by 2 bases and J by 6 bases. The CDR3 length is 15 residues. CDR3 amino acids: CASSITSGMRNEQFF. CDR3 in DNA: TGTGCCAGTAGTATAACTAGCGGGATGCGCAATGAGCAGTTCTTC.

The chain uses TRBV28 and TRBJ1-2; the D gene is possibly TRBD1 (5 bases). Trimming took off 4 bases at V and 5 bases at J, with 14 bases between the two ends. Germline CDR1 MDHEN, CDR2 SYDVKM. CDR3 length: 14 amino acids. This chain's CDR3 is CASSWGRPGYGYTF. In DNA form, the CDR3 reads TGTGCCAGCAGTTGGGGCAGACCCGGATATGGCTACACCTTC.

The chain employs TRBV5-1 and TRBJ2-3; 9 bases line up with TRBD2. V was clipped by 5 bases and J by 2 bases; unmatched bases: 6. Germline lookup yields CDR1 SGHRS and CDR2 YFSETQ. This CDR3 is built from 15 residues. The CDR3 reads CASRTRLADTDTQYF. DNA for the CDR3: TGCGCCAGCAGGACCAGACTAGCGGACACAGATACGCAGTATTTT.

The chain is built from TRBV11-2 and TRBJ2-6, with D possibly TRBD1 on 6 matching bases. V shed 5 bases and J shed 4 bases, with 12 bases lying between them. Germline assignment: CDR1 SGHAT and CDR2 FQNNGV. CDR3 size: 15 residues. CDR3 sequence (DNA): TGTGCCAGCAGCAAGGGGGTTTCGGGGGCCAACGTCCTGACTTTC. Translating it yields CASSKGVSGANVLTF.

Only one count was recorded for this clone. This chain connects TRBV6-1 to TRBJ2-5; 10 bases are a match to TRBD2. The J segment lost 5 bases and the V segment lost 10 bases, leaving 13 bases of the junction unmatched. Per the germline V gene, CDR1 is MNHNS and CDR2 is SASEGT. The CDR3 contains 15 residues. DNA for the CDR3: TGTGCCAAAGGGGGGGGGCTAGCGGGAGCTGAGACCCAGTACTTC. Its translation: CAKGGGLAGAETQYF.

The J gene is TRBJ2-7, the V gene TRBV5-1; a weak D match, TRBD1 (6 bases). With 1 base removed from V and 3 bases from J, the gap between germline ends came to 14 bases. CDR3 size: 15 residues. From germline, CDR1 is SGHRS and CDR2 YFSETQ. Here the CDR3 reads CASSLTLGQIYEQYF. The CDR3 coding sequence is TGCGCCAGCAGCTTGACCCTCGGACAGATCTACGAGCAGTACTTC.

J is TRBJ2-1 and V is TRBV7-6, with D possibly matching TRBD2 (5 bases). CDR1 and CDR2 from the germline V gene are SGHVS and FNYEAQ. Trimming removed 3 bases at V and 7 bases at J, with 10 bases between. The CDR3 covers 13 residues. CDR3 amino acids: CASSFGLGNEQFF. The CDR3 bases are TGTGCCAGCAGCTTCGGACTGGGGAATGAGCAGTTCTTC.

Notes on this clone: This sample also contains other DNA sequences that code for the same CDR3. The chain joins TRBV7-2 to TRBJ2-5; D ambiguous. V was shortened by 1 base and J by 2 bases, with 8 bases between the two germline ends. There are 14 residues in the CDR3. CDR1 and CDR2 (germline): SGHTA, FQGNSA. CDR3: CASSLDPGQETQYF. In DNA form, the CDR3 reads TGTGCCAGCAGCTTAGATCCAGGACAAGAGACCCAGTACTTC.

This chain links TRBV15 with TRBJ1-5; 8 nucleotides agree with TRBD1. This CDR3 contains 17 residues. Trimming cost V 5 bases and J 3 bases; bases outside gene matches: 12. Germline CDR1 is LNHNV and CDR2 is YYDKDF (reference sequence). The CDR3 region has the DNA TGTGCCACCAGCCCACGATTCCGGACAGGGAACAATCAGCCCCAGCATTTT. Protein product: CATSPRFRTGNNQPQHF.

The genes are TRBV18 and TRBJ2-2, with TRBD2 matching over 8 bases. Germline-derived CDR1 and CDR2 are KGHSH and LQKENI. The CDR3 has 17 residues. With 5 bases clipped from V and 1 base from J, the junction kept 9 bases outside the gene matches. The CDR3 DNA is TGTGCCAGCTCATCTTTCATTAGCGGGATGAACACCGGGGAGCTGTTTTTT. Residues: CASSSFISGMNTGELFF.

A note on this clone: At one of its ends the junction is not consistent with the germline gene, which may arise from a read error. The chain is built from TRBV7-7 and TRBJ1-3, with 9 bases fitting TRBD1. This CDR3 is built from 15 residues. Germline V gene lookup returns CDR1 SSHAT and CDR2 FNYEAQ (reference sequence). CDR3: CASSRTGVSGDTIYF. The CDR3 DNA reads as TGTGCTAGCAGCCGGACAGGGGTCTCTGGTGACACCATATATTTT.

In DNA, the CDR3 is TGTGCCAGCCGTAAACCGGGACAGGGAACCTACGAGCAGTACTTC. As protein: CASRKPGQGTYEQYF. The V call is TRBV27, the J call TRBJ2-7, with 9 bases identical to TRBD1. Per the germline V gene, CDR1 is MNHEY and CDR2 is SMNVEV (reference sequence). V lost 8 bases and J lost 2; bases outside the gene matches: 10. The CDR3 totals 15 residues.

The sample holds many counts of this clone. V is TRBV28 and J is TRBJ2-5, with a weak D call TRBD1 (6 bases). Germline values: CDR1 MDHEN, CDR2 SYDVKM. Trimming removed 1 base at V and 5 bases at J, with 11 bases between. The CDR3 extends over 14 amino acids. The CDR3 nucleotides read TGTGCCAGCAGTTTATTTAGGGGGATGGAGACCCAGTACTTC. Residues: CASSLFRGMETQYF.

The chain links TRBV6-1 to TRBJ2-1, with unresolved D. The CDR3 runs 13 residues. In germline, CDR1 is MNHNS, CDR2 SASEGT. The V end was cut by 4 bases, the J end by 1 base, with 5 bases between. The CDR3 sequence: CASSALSYNEQFF. The CDR3 DNA follows: TGTGCCAGCAGTGCACTTTCCTACAATGAGCAGTTCTTC.

The chain combines TRBV19 with TRBJ2-5; 11 nucleotides align to TRBD2. Looked up from germline, CDR1 is LNHDA and CDR2 is SQIVND (reference sequence). With V trimmed by 5 bases and J by 0 bases, 5 bases remained unmatched. The CDR3 spans 16 residues. CDR3: CASSQRTSGYQETQYF. CDR3 DNA sequence: TGTGCCAGTAGTCAAAGGACTAGCGGGTACCAAGAGACCCAGTACTTC.

This clone was counted once. The V gene is TRBV4-1, the J gene TRBJ1-1, with 7 bases fitting TRBD1. The germline gives CDR1 MGHRA, CDR2 YSYEKL. Trimming cost V 3 bases and J 4 bases; bases outside gene matches: 11. The CDR3 loop spans 16 amino acids. In nucleotides, the CDR3 is TGCGCCAGCAGCCACAGATTAGACAGGGTGGGCACTGAAGCTTTCTTT. This sequence encodes CASSHRLDRVGTEAFF.